The 10 T cell receptor beta chains listed next were all sequenced from one sample in a study of cytomegalovirus exposure and HLA in healthy donors. Libraries were prepared by immunoSEQ multiplex PCR; TCRdb keeps only in-frame clonotypes and omits some of them. The sample lists around 100,000 clones; around 85% were seen once. Material: PBMCs. The receptors stem from a man younger than 35 in good health and CMV-seropositive.

The V call is TRBV30, the J call TRBJ1-1; 7 bases are shared with TRBD1. In germline, CDR1 is GTSNPN, CDR2 SVGIG (reference sequence). J was trimmed by 4 bases and V by 5 bases; bases with no gene match: 7. The CDR3 has 13 amino acids. DNA of the CDR3: TGTGCCTGGGAGACAGGGCTCTCCACTGAAGCTTTCTTT. Its translation is CAWETGLSTEAFF.

The chain couples TRBV30 to TRBJ1-2; a possible D gene is TRBD1 (5 bases). There are 13 residues in the CDR3. Trimming took 2 bases from V and 9 from J, leaving 16 bases between them. Per the germline V gene, CDR1 is GTSNPN and CDR2 is SVGIG (reference sequence). CDR3 DNA: TGTGCCTGGAGTTACGGGGGACGTCAGCGCTACACCTTC. Amino acids: CAWSYGGRQRYTF.

The chain joins TRBV29-1 to TRBJ1-2; D not certain. This CDR3 contains 14 residues. CDR1 is SQVTM and CDR2 is ANQGSEA in the germline V gene. Trimming removed 2 bases at V and 4 bases at J, with 14 bases between. The CDR3 loop is CSVEMASQAYGYTF. The DNA of the CDR3 is TGCAGCGTTGAAATGGCCAGCCAGGCCTATGGCTACACCTTC.

This clone was observed a handful of times. This chain joins TRBV6-5 and TRBJ2-7; TRBD1 aligns across 9 bases. The CDR3 sequence is 15 residues long. The junction had 2 bases not matched to a gene; V was cut back by 0 bases and J by 2 bases. Germline lookup yields CDR1 MNHEY and CDR2 SVGAGI. CDR3 DNA: TGTGCCAGCAGTTACTCCGGGACAGGGACCTACGAGCAGTACGTC. Translated, it gives CASSYSGTGTYEQYV.

This chain links TRBV10-3 with TRBJ2-1; TRBD1 agrees at 9 bases. This CDR3 is built from 13 residues. Germline loops: CDR1 ENHRY, CDR2 SYGVKD. The CDR3 reads CAVRGQGDNEQFF. The CDR3 DNA reads TGTGCGGTCCGGGGACAGGGTGACAATGAGCAGTTCTTC.

The chain joins TRBV7-9 to TRBJ2-7, with D maybe TRBD2 (5 bases). The CDR3 runs 13 residues. The V end was cut by 0 bases, the J end by 3 bases, with 6 bases between. Germline CDR1 SEHNR, CDR2 FQNEAQ (reference sequence). DNA for the CDR3: TGTGCCAGCAGCTTAGCCGGGAACTACGAGCAGTACTTC. Translation: CASSLAGNYEQYF.

This rearrangement joins TRBV5-5 to TRBJ2-2, with 8 bases that match TRBD1. In germline, CDR1 is SGHKS, CDR2 YYEKEE (reference sequence). The CDR3 has 15 amino acids. V was pared by 2 bases and J by 3 bases, with 3 bases of the junction left unmatched. The CDR3 DNA follows: TGTGCCAGCAGCTTCCAGGGGGCGGACACCGGGGAGCTGTTTTTT. Amino acids: CASSFQGADTGELFF.

The chain has TRBV15 and TRBJ2-7; D gene unclear. Germline-derived CDR1 and CDR2 are LNHNV and YYDKDF (reference sequence). The CDR3 has 14 residues. Between the trimmed V and J ends, which lost 0 bases and 5 bases, there was a span of 11 bases. In nucleotides, the CDR3 is TGTGCCACCAGCAGAGATGAGCCTAAAGACGAGCAGTACTTC. Translation gives CATSRDEPKDEQYF.

J is TRBJ1-2 and V is TRBV7-2, with D unresolved. V gave up 5 bases and J gave up 7 bases, with 23 bases separating them. Looked up from germline, CDR1 is SGHTA and CDR2 is FQGNSA. CDR3 length: 16 residues. The CDR3 nucleotides read TGTGCCAGCAGCACGGAGGGTGGGAGAATTGAGTGTGGCTACACCTTC. Translating it yields CASSTEGGRIECGYTF.

The chain has TRBV5-1 and TRBJ2-5; 10 positions agree with TRBD2. CDR1 SGHRS and CDR2 YFSETQ come from the germline V gene. The V segment lost 4 bases and the J segment 2 bases; nucleotides outside the gene matches: 5. The CDR3 runs to 15 residues. Here the CDR3 reads CASSLSGRRQETQYF. DNA for the CDR3: TGCGCCAGCAGCCTTAGCGGGAGGAGGCAAGAGACCCAGTACTTC.